The 20 T cell receptor beta chains below all came from one sample that was sequenced in a study of immune evolution from preneoplasia to lung adenocarcinoma listed by TCRdb under 2021. Receptor amplification or capture employed the immunoSEQ multiplex PCR assay. The table was pulled from immuneACCESS by TCRdb, which kept in-frame rearrangements only. Such tables lose some clones; where checked, under half of the loss comes from unresolved V genes, and the rest has no known cause. The sample table lists around 3,000 clones, approximately 84% of them with a count of one. More than 8% of the sample belongs to the ten largest clones. Sequenced input: FFPE adjacent normal lung tissue. The receptors shown here come from a person between 60 and 80 years old with lung adenocarcinoma.

As to this clone: One end of the junction varies from germline; a read error may be responsible. The chain carries TRBV18 and TRBJ1-1, with D perhaps matching TRBD1 (5 bases). The CDR3 runs to 15 residues. Germline assignment: CDR1 KGHSH and CDR2 LQKENI. The CDR3 DNA reads as TGTGCCAGCTCACCGACCAGGGAGTTGAAGACTGAAGCTTTCTTT. Translated, it gives CASSPTRELKTEAFF.

This clone was observed once. The chain links TRBV10-1 to TRBJ2-7, with 10 bases fitting TRBD1. V lost 4 bases and J lost 5; bases outside the gene matches: 2. This CDR3 region has 13 residues. Germline CDR1 is WNHNN and CDR2 is SYGVQD (reference sequence). Here the CDR3 DNA reads TGCGCCAGCAGTGGGGACAGGGGAGACGAGCAGTACTTC. As protein: CASSGDRGDEQYF.

The chain carries TRBV18 and TRBJ1-2, with 8 nucleotides matching TRBD1. Germline V CDR1 and CDR2: KGHSH, LQKENI. V lost 6 bases and J lost 8; bases outside the gene matches: 14. CDR3 length: 15 residues. The CDR3 region is CASSQGQALEGGYTF. In nucleotides, the CDR3 is TGTGCCAGCTCCCAGGGACAGGCCTTGGAGGGCGGCTACACCTTC. The complete variable domain, with remaining parts taken from reference TRBV18 and TRBJ1-2, reads NAGVMQNPRHLVRRRGQEARLRCSPMKGHSHVYWYRQLPEEGLKFMVYLQKENIIDESGMPKERFSAEFPKEGPSILRIQQVVRGDSAAYFCASSQGQALEGGYTFGSGTRLTVV.

In nucleotides, the CDR3 is TGTGCCAGCACCCTATCTAGCGGGGACACAGATACGCAGTATTTT. Amino acids: CASTLSSGDTDTQYF. The chain has TRBV7-9 and TRBJ2-3; 9 bases agree with TRBD2. CDR3 length: 15 amino acids. CDR1 is SEHNR and CDR2 is FQNEAQ in the germline V gene (reference sequence). The V segment lost 7 bases and the J segment 2 bases; nucleotides outside the gene matches: 7.

V and J are TRBV6-1 and TRBJ1-1; D is ambiguous. The CDR3 runs to 15 residues. CDR1 MNHNS and CDR2 SASEGT come from the germline V gene. Trimming took off 4 bases at V and 3 bases at J, with 15 bases between the two ends. Here the CDR3 reads CASSGLLGQDTEAFF. CDR3 coding DNA: TGTGCCAGCAGTGGCCTCCTAGGGCAGGACACTGAAGCTTTCTTT.

The V call is TRBV5-1, the J call TRBJ1-6; D possibly corresponds to TRBD1 (6 bases). The CDR3 has 15 amino acids. Trimming removed 3 bases at V and 7 bases at J, with 14 bases between. Germline V gives CDR1 SGHRS, CDR2 YFSETQ. CDR3 region: CASSYYRAGNSPLHF. The DNA of the CDR3 is TGCGCCAGCAGCTACTACAGGGCTGGGAATTCACCCCTCCACTTT.

This clone was counted once. This chain links TRBV29-1 with TRBJ1-4, with unresolved D. Trimming stripped 5 bases from V and 5 bases from J, with 6 bases between. The germline CDR1 and CDR2 sequences are SQVTM and ANQGSEA. The CDR3 has 11 residues. The CDR3 is CSVWWNEKLFF. In nucleotides, the CDR3 is TGCAGCGTTTGGTGGAATGAAAAACTGTTTTTT.

This chain links TRBV9 with TRBJ1-3; D not certain. Germline CDR1 reads SGDLS; CDR2 reads YYNGEE. The CDR3 runs 14 residues. V lost 3 bases and J 0 bases, leaving 7 bases between the germline ends. The CDR3 bases are TGTGCCAGCAGCGGCGGCGTCTCTGGAAACACCATATATTTT. Translation gives CASSGGVSGNTIYF. Full variable domain (rest looked up from reference TRBV9 and TRBJ1-3): DSGVTQTPKHLITATGQRVTLRCSPRSGDLSVYWYQQSLDQGLQFLIQYYNGEERAKGNILERFSAQQFPDLHSELNLSSLELGDSALYFCASSGGVSGNTIYFGEGSWLTVV.

The chain is built from TRBV11-3 and TRBJ1-1, with a possible D match to TRBD1 (6 bases). From germline, CDR1 is SGHNT and CDR2 YENEEA. The CDR3 loop spans 14 amino acids. Trimming removed 5 bases at V and 6 bases at J, with 16 bases between. The CDR3 bases are TGTGCCAGCAGCGCCCACCGGGACAATGCTGAAGCTTTCTTT. Translating gives CASSAHRDNAEAFF.

This clone appeared a few times. CDR3 sequence (DNA): TGCAGTGCTGTCCGTATCTATGGCTACACCTTC. It codes for CSAVRIYGYTF. J is TRBJ1-2 and V is TRBV20-1; no definite D call. Trimming shortened V by 5 bases and J by 4 bases, and 8 bases separated the two germline ends. CDR1 DFQATT and CDR2 SNEGSKA come from the germline V gene (reference sequence). This CDR3 has 11 residues.

This clone was seen only a few times. This rearrangement joins TRBV6-5 to TRBJ2-2, with 9 bases lining up with TRBD1. CDR1 is MNHEY and CDR2 is SVGAGI in the germline V gene. The CDR3 spans 15 residues. J was trimmed by 3 bases and V by 5 bases; bases with no gene match: 4. For the CDR3, the DNA is TGTGCCAGCAGTAAACAGGGGGCGGACACCGGGGAGCTGTTTTTT. Amino acid sequence: CASSKQGADTGELFF.

This chain uses TRBV5-1 with TRBJ1-2; 8 nucleotides match TRBD1. V lost 2 bases to trimming and J lost 8 bases; unmatched junction nucleotides: 5. The germline V gene encodes CDR1 SGHRS and CDR2 YFSETQ. This CDR3 comprises 13 residues. CDR3 residues: CASSFGQGRGYTF. In DNA form, the CDR3 reads TGCGCCAGCAGCTTCGGACAGGGTCGAGGCTACACCTTC.

CDR3 nucleotides: TGTGCCAGCAGCTTTTGGAGGGATGACAACGAGCAGTACTTC. Translated, it gives CASSFWRDDNEQYF. The chain recombines TRBV7-9 with TRBJ2-7; tentative D call: TRBD2 (6 bases). The CDR3 has 14 amino acids. Deletions cut 3 bases from V and 5 bases from J, with 14 bases between. Germline CDR1 and CDR2: SEHNR and FQNEAQ (reference sequence).

The rearrangement links TRBV6-5 to TRBJ2-3, with D maybe TRBD2 (5 bases). V was trimmed by 0 bases and J by 3 bases, leaving 7 bases between them. This CDR3 contains 14 residues. In germline, CDR1 is MNHEY, CDR2 SVGAGI. The CDR3 DNA reads as TGTGCCAGCAGTTACTCACGGGGAACAGATACGCAGTATTTT. Its protein is CASSYSRGTDTQYF.

The rearrangement uses TRBV4-1 and TRBJ2-6; 9 nucleotides agree with TRBD1. The germline V gene has CDR1 MGHRA and CDR2 YSYEKL. The J segment lost 0 bases and the V segment lost 0 bases, leaving 6 bases of the junction unmatched. The CDR3 extends over 19 amino acids. The CDR3 bases are TGCGCCAGCAGCCAAGAAGGGACAGGGCCGAGCTCTGGGGCCAACGTCCTGACTTTC. This encodes CASSQEGTGPSSGANVLTF.

The rearrangement links TRBV4-1 to TRBJ2-6, with D perhaps matching TRBD1 (5 bases). CDR1 is MGHRA, CDR2 YSYEKL, per germline. V was cut by 0 bases and J by 3 bases, with 9 bases left in between. The length of the CDR3 is 16 residues. The CDR3 protein is CASSQDGRGGANVLTF. The CDR3 DNA sequence: TGCGCCAGCAGCCAAGATGGTAGGGGTGGGGCCAACGTCCTGACTTTC.

The chain recombines TRBV4-1 with TRBJ2-3; D is possibly TRBD2 (5 bases). CDR3 size: 17 residues. V was pared by 0 bases and J by 7 bases, with 20 bases between. Germline-derived CDR1 and CDR2 are MGHRA and YSYEKL. CDR3 DNA: TGCGCCAGCAGCCAAGACCGAGGTGGACTCGTCTACAATACGCAGTATTTT. Its protein product is CASSQDRGGLVYNTQYF.

V usage is TRBV7-6 and J usage is TRBJ2-3; 7 nucleotides align to TRBD2. CDR3 length: 16 residues. CDR1 and CDR2 from the germline V gene are SGHVS and FNYEAQ. The J segment lost 5 bases and the V segment lost 4 bases, leaving 12 bases of the junction unmatched. In DNA form, the CDR3 reads TGTGCCAGCAGCTCGTCGGTCCCACTAGCGAAAGATACGCAGTATTTT. Protein: CASSSSVPLAKDTQYF.

This chain joins TRBV7-9 and TRBJ2-2; D ambiguous. CDR1 and CDR2 from the germline V gene are SEHNR and FQNEAQ (reference sequence). The CDR3 totals 15 residues. With 5 bases removed from V and 1 base from J, the gap between germline ends came to 11 bases. CDR3 residues: CASSPTTQNTGELFF. As DNA, the CDR3 is TGTGCCAGCAGCCCAACCACACAGAACACCGGGGAGCTGTTTTTT.

In its sample, this clone was seen once. The chain links TRBV6-1 to TRBJ2-1, with 10 positions matching TRBD2. The V gene end was trimmed by 2 bases and the J gene end by 8 bases; junction bases not matched to a gene: 3. The CDR3 length is 14 residues. Germline-derived CDR1 and CDR2 are MNHNS and SASEGT. The chain's CDR3 is CASSESGGADEQFF. The CDR3 coding sequence is TGTGCCAGCAGTGAAAGCGGGGGGGCCGATGAGCAGTTCTTC.